This record covers a single T cell receptor (beta chain). This clonotype was counted only a few times. Its recognized antigen is unknown. No base quality values were provided; no much bigger clone lies one nucleotide off. Library preparation employed PCR. TCRdb shows the sequencer as Illumina HiSeq 2500. Unique molecular identifiers were incorporated into TCR beta cDNA libraries to reduce PCR and sequencing biases. Roughly 0.5 million cDNA molecules were obtained per 1 to 10 million input T cells, so each molecule approximated one T cell. The same protocol used for the earlier healthy control dataset was applied to prepare and sequence the patient libraries. Samples belonging to the same batch were prepared together, multiplexed and sequenced on a shared HiSeq lane. As for how the authors treated the data: MIGEC was used to process the raw barcoded reads, and molecular identifier groups with only a single read were discarded before consensus assembly and CDR3 extraction. VDJtools was used for post-analysis of the clonotype tables, and diversity was normalized by down-sampling every dataset to the size of the smallest sample. To correct batch-related cross-sample contamination, repertoire overlap clustering matched CDR3 amino acid sequences but not nucleotide sequences. Clones were called with MiXCR by TCRdb after fastp trimmed the public reads at Q25, and only in-frame beta chains were retained. Rows are combined by CDR3 protein, so each entry shows the most common genes and DNA. It is TCRdb's table, rather than the study itself, that gives the V and J calls and clone size. Within this sample are 650,000 to 900,000 distinct CDR3 sequences, with about half of them counted one time only. The top ten clonotypes cover around 4.7% of the sample.

This sample was included in a study of post-analysis software for immune sequencing data (dated by TCRdb to about 2015). Turning to the overall study: Disease courses on record covered relapsing-remitting, secondary progressive and progressive-relapsing multiple sclerosis, though some patients had no subtype annotation. Patient repertoires were compared against over ten previously published healthy control repertoires from donors aged roughly 6 to 28 years. A subset of samples was prepared in parallel using single-end sample barcoding, then pooled and co-amplified after Illumina adapter ligation. General study outcomes and caveats: Patients showed significantly higher frequencies than controls for five TRBV segments, among them TRBV5-6, TRBV5-1 and TRBV20-1. Significantly lower normalized Chao1 diversity was found in multiple sclerosis patients than in controls, suggesting substantial peripheral T-cell clonal expansion. The control group was slightly older than the multiple sclerosis patient group. Direct clustering with F measure revealed strong co-clustering of samples prepared in the same batch, which led to a batch-effect correction.

Between the V and J ends, shortened by 5 bases and 5 bases respectively, the junction contains 15 bases. Spanning cysteine to phenylalanine, the CDR3 consists of 14 amino acids. CDR3 DNA only is kept here, 42 bases in frame from base 1. TCR beta repertoires were profiled from peripheral blood of some 13 young patients with multiple sclerosis to demonstrate the VDJtools post-analysis software. Multiple sclerosis patients were children and adolescents aged roughly 6 to 17 years. Material: blood. The chain couples TRBV12-3 or TRBV12-4 to TRBJ2-5; the D gene is perhaps TRBD2, on 6 matching bases. This TCR was sampled from a girl aged 10 to 17 with multiple sclerosis. CDR3 sequence: CASSPGGLGETQYF. The bases are TGTGCCAGCAGTCCCGGAGGGCTCGGGGAGACCCAGTACTTC.